The T cell receptor beta chain under discussion was sequenced for a study of identical twins (TCRdb year 2016). Context from the whole study: The study deep-sequenced TCR alpha and beta repertoires from monozygotic twins, unrelated adults of various ages and cord blood to test whether fetal clonotypes persist. Replicate twin experiments were performed at different times using different library preparation protocols to rule out contamination.

Every donor in the study was a healthy Caucasian. The twin cohort comprised three pairs of female monozygotic twins, all aged about 18 to 29 years. CD4+ and CD8+ T cell populations were isolated with positive isolation kits from Invitrogen. As to this clonotype: Its antigen is not yet known. Per-base qualities were not stored, and no clone one base away is much larger.

Overall results and qualifications from the work: Because the same donors could not be followed over many years, the conclusions relied on cross-sectional statistical analysis. Fewer insertions were carried by abundant cord blood beta clonotypes, a similar but weaker trend appeared in young adult naive repertoires, and no such trend appeared in memory repertoires. Recombination models systematically underestimated out-of-frame TCR alpha sharing in monozygotic twins but agreed with sharing between unrelated individuals. Invariant T cells such as MAIT and iNKT could partly confound zero-insertion analyses, though diverse VJ usage argued against this for most clonotypes. Excess twin sharing in beta out-of-frame sequences was weaker because fewer shared sequences lowered the signal-to-noise ratio. Compared with coincidental sharing between unrelated individuals, an excess of low generation-probability sequences was observed among out-of-frame TCR alpha sequences shared between twins.

The library came from 5' RACE. TCRdb lists the instrument as Illumina HiSeq 2000. Template switching added a universal primer binding site, and the final cDNA carried a unique molecular identifier that allowed TCR cDNA molecules to be counted accurately. First-strand cDNA for TCR alpha and beta chains was synthesized from specific primers in the conserved constant-segment region. To control for contamination, every cDNA library was double barcoded, receiving both a SMART-Mk sample barcode and Illumina barcodes. Two successive PCR steps introduced TruSeq adapter sequences along with Illumina sample barcodes. TCR alpha and beta cDNA libraries were sequenced on the Illumina HiSeq platform with custom primers. In the source study's methods: Unique molecular identifiers were extracted from raw reads with MiGEC, and CDR3 positions were determined with MiXCR. Recombination models were inferred per individual with the repgenHMM and IGoR tools using an EM algorithm. The analysis of shared clonotypes was done with the tcR package in R, with sharing normalized by the product of cloneset sizes. To study raw recombination free of thymic and clonal selection effects, out-of-frame nonproductive sequences were analyzed. Starting from the raw public reads, TCRdb applied fastp trimming at Q25, assembled clones with MiXCR and retained in-frame beta chains. Each record represents a unique CDR3 protein, reported with the most common genes and DNA among its rows. TCRdb's processing, not the authors', yielded these V and J calls. The sample data list 430,000 or so distinct CDR3 sequences, and more than 20% of these were observed just once. Of the sample, about 2.7% falls within the top ten clones.

Including the terminal cysteine and phenylalanine, the CDR3 comprises 14 residues. Only the CDR3 region is kept as DNA, spanning 42 bases read in frame from base 1. V was cut back by 8 bases and J by 2 bases, leaving a gap of 15 bases between them. From a lookup of the germline V gene (reference sequence), CDR1 and CDR2 are MNHEY and SMNVEV. This sample was also put to use in a study of T cells expressing NK-cell markers. That second publication adds: TCR beta-chain repertoires were profiled in sorted CD3+CD56+NKG2C+, CD3+CD56+NKG2C- and CD3+CD56-NKG2C+ T-cell subsets from several donors. Among the eight sequenced donors, seven were HCMV-seropositive and one was HCMV-seronegative. In several experiments an anti-gammadeltaTCR antibody was added to restrict sorting to alphabetaTCR-expressing T cells. For several donors, the dominant CD3+CD56+NKG2C+ clonotypes were among the top 10 CD8+ clonotypes and accounted for roughly 1.0-7.5% of CD8+ T cells. Those dominant clonotypes were again the most abundant among CD3+CD56-NKG2C+ cells in a handful of donors, at about 28.3-65%. It remained unclear whether the expanded NKG2C-expressing T cell clones were specific for HCMV antigens. Randomly selected healthy volunteers, three men and five women, were used as the eight sequenced donors. To determine HCMV serostatus, a commercial ELISA kit was used to detect HCMV-specific IgG in serum. MIGEC handled demultiplexing of the reads and grouping by UMI, while MiTCR was used to assemble and quantify clonotypes. To exclude erroneous sequences, any TCR cDNA sequence not supported by at least two reads was discarded. The tcR package was used for downstream repertoire analysis, and clonotypes were matched between fractions using CDR3 nucleotide sequence together with V segment. VDJmatch was used to annotate antigen specificity against VDJdb, with one amino acid substitution in CDR3 allowed.

The origin of this receptor is a woman aged 18-29 years in good health. This chain joins TRBV27 to TRBJ1-1; confidence is insufficient to name the D gene. The specimen sequenced was CD4+ T cells sorted from blood. Here is the DNA: TGTGCCAGCGGAATGCGGCGGAGTAACACTGAAGCTTTCTTT. Its protein product is CASGMRRSNTEAFF.